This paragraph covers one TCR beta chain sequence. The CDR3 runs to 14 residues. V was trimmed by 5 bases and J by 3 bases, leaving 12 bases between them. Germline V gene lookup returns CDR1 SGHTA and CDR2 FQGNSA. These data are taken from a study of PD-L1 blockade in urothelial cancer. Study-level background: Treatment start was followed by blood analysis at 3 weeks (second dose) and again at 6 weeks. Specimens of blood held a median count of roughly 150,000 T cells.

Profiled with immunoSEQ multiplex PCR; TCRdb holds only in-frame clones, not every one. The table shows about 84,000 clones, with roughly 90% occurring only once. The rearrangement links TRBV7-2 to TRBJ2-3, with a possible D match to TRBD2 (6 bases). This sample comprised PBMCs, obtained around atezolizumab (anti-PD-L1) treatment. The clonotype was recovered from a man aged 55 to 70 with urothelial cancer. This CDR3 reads CASSETSWTDTQYF. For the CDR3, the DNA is TGTGCCAGCAGCGAGACTAGTTGGACAGATACGCAGTATTTT.